This is a list of T cell receptor beta chains from one sample in a study of OX40 agonist ivuxolimab in advanced cancers. Repertoires were generated with immunoSEQ multiplex PCR, while TCRdb's copy carries only in-frame clones and drops some. The sample consists of 40,000 to 50,000 clones, more than 80% of them appearing once. Sample: CD4+ or CD8+ T cells sorted from blood, taken in a trial of the OX40 agonist ivuxolimab. The receptors were gathered from an adult with an advanced solid tumor such as melanoma, head and neck, liver or kidney cancer. Each CDR3 is given without its conserved first and last residue. The size of a clone is reported for some rows only, either as once, few or many, or as a class for expanded clones.

j_call,v_call,clone_size,cdr3_aa
TRBJ1-2,TRBV27,NA,ASSFLGRGMAYGYT
TRBJ2-7,TRBV11-2,once,ASSSWGGYEQY
TRBJ2-5,TRBV14,NA,ASSQNIGTQY
TRBJ2-4,TRBV7-8,NA,ASSLGVLGSQY
TRBJ1-4,TRBV4-3,once,ASSPDRGEKLF
TRBJ1-4,TRBV6-5,NA,ASSYSPGGTEKLF
TRBJ1-2,TRBV21-1,NA,ASTQGQGVHGYT
TRBJ2-3,TRBV6-6,NA,ASSPSRGSTDTQY
TRBJ2-7,TRBV2,NA,ASRADSYEQY
TRBJ2-3,TRBV6-1,NA,ASSRDRATDTQY
TRBJ2-5,TRBV7-8,NA,ASSFALAGETQY
TRBJ1-6,TRBV27,NA,ASKVRWQSNSPLH
TRBJ2-5,TRBV6-1,NA,ASSLGTVKETQY
TRBJ2-2,TRBV11-3,NA,ASSPLWVGVSNTGELF
TRBJ2-7,TRBV18,NA,ASSQGVRGYEQY
TRBJ1-2,TRBV6-1,NA,ASSERGIYGYT
TRBJ2-7,TRBV19,NA,ASSMGVGRGSEKGAYEQY
TRBJ1-1,TRBV18,NA,ASSPGQGRDTEAF
TRBJ2-2,TRBV4-1,NA,ASSQDLFGLAGTGELF
TRBJ1-5,TRBV4-2,NA,ASSQDRDRRNQPQH
TRBJ1-5,TRBV2,NA,ASSEDRPSSNQPQH
TRBJ2-7,TRBV7-9,once,ASSLIRDRGPYEQY
TRBJ2-7,TRBV2,once,ASSEVSPYEQY
TRBJ2-5,TRBV4-3,NA,ASSPRQGRGEETQY
TRBJ2-3,TRBV7-2,once,ASSPGLAGNTQY
TRBJ1-1,TRBV5-5,NA,ASSLDLGGTEAF
TRBJ2-7,TRBV4-2,once,ASSKGLAGMTYEQY
TRBJ1-5,TRBV6-5,NA,ASSRHGQGNQPQH
TRBJ2-3,TRBV5-4,NA,ASSSPGQSTDTQY
TRBJ2-5,TRBV7-7,NA,ASSSDRGLEETQY
TRBJ1-4,TRBV4-2,once,ASSPVSSEGGEKLF
TRBJ2-7,TRBV11-2,NA,ASSLETGGSYEQY
TRBJ2-1,TRBV4-1,few,ASSPDLFGLAATYNEQF
TRBJ1-1,TRBV7-2,NA,ASSLDRVNTEAF
TRBJ1-4,TRBV6-1,NA,ASSEAGLPGEKLF
TRBJ2-5,TRBV5-1,NA,ASSLEGQETQY
TRBJ2-5,TRBV7-2,NA,ASSSRAGLGETQY
TRBJ2-5,TRBV6-1,NA,ASSGGGTSIQTQY
TRBJ2-3,TRBV11-3,once,ASSLGIAGNTDTQY
TRBJ1-1,TRBV18,NA,AQRGDTEAF
TRBJ1-5,TRBV19,NA,ASSIGGYSNQPQH
TRBJ1-5,TRBV11-3,NA,ASSLGTNQPQH
TRBJ2-2,TRBV15,NA,ATSKRGGTGELF
TRBJ2-7,TRBV5-1,NA,ASSLTGTADYEQY
TRBJ2-5,TRBV5-4,NA,ASSFSAVETQY
TRBJ2-6,TRBV19,NA,ASLSVTSGANVLT
TRBJ2-7,TRBV19,NA,ASSPRVAGGPYEQY
TRBJ2-1,TRBV5-1,NA,ASSPQRNEQF
TRBJ2-2,TRBV2,NA,ASSYSGMNTGELF